The 8 T cell receptor beta chains reported below all come from one sample, sequenced in a study of blood T cells in healthy people across ages. Next came a second PCR, run for about 6 to 12 cycles, which used a sample-barcoded 5' primer along with a J-beta primer mix. TCRdb reanalysed the 5' RACE reads using MiXCR and keeps one entry per CDR3 protein. Here the sample spans some 370,000 distinct CDR3 sequences, 50% to 60% being singletons. The sequenced sample consisted of blood. The receptors here all came from a man in his fifties or sixties in good health.

This sequence joins TRBV20-1 and TRBJ2-1; TRBD1 aligns across 7 bases. The V gene's germline CDR1 is DFQATT and CDR2 SNEGSKA (reference sequence). The CDR3 is 16 residues long. J was trimmed by 0 bases and V by 5 bases; bases with no gene match: 10. For the CDR3, the DNA is TGCAGTGCTCGATCTACAGGGGCCAGCTCCTACAATGAGCAGTTCTTC. As protein: CSARSTGASSYNEQFF.

This clonotype was detected many times. The rearrangement uses TRBV27 and TRBJ2-1; the D gene is possibly TRBD1 (6 bases). The CDR3 is 15 amino acids. Trimming cost V 3 bases and J 7 bases, with 16 bases left between them. The germline gives CDR1 MNHEY, CDR2 SMNVEV (reference sequence). CDR3 sequence (DNA): TGTGCCAGCAGTTTGACCAGGGGATTGACAAATGAGCAGTTCTTC. This sequence encodes CASSLTRGLTNEQFF.

This clonotype was seen at least ten times. V is TRBV20-1 and J is TRBJ2-3, with D unresolved. V gave up 1 base and J gave up 0 bases, with 14 bases separating them. Germline CDR1 is DFQATT and CDR2 is SNEGSKA (reference sequence). This CDR3 has 16 amino acids. The CDR3 nucleotides read TGCAGTGCTAGAGTACAAGCGAGACTCAGCACAGATACGCAGTATTTT. It is translated as CSARVQARLSTDTQYF.

This clonotype was counted between two and nine times. The chain links TRBV2 to TRBJ2-1; possibly TRBD1 for D (5 bases). Germline V CDR1 and CDR2: SNHLY, FYNNEI. V lost 2 bases and J lost 2, with 10 bases in between. The CDR3 extends over 15 amino acids. In DNA, the CDR3 is TGTGCCAGCAGTGAAACAGGCGTTGCCTACAATGAGCAGTTCTTC. The encoded protein is CASSETGVAYNEQFF.

In this sample, this clonotype turned up a few times. One end of the junction varies from germline; a read error may be responsible. The CDR3 loop reads CASSLQPRPQGTQYF. In DNA, the CDR3 is TGTGCCAGCAGCCTACAACCAAGGCCCCAAGGGACCCAGTACTTC. The gene calls are TRBV14 and TRBJ2-5; unclear D gene. The V gene's germline CDR1 is SGHDN and CDR2 FVKESK. There are 15 residues in the CDR3.

CDR3 region: CASSPPSRENSPLHF. DNA of the CDR3: TGTGCCAGCTCACCACCGTCTAGGGAGAATTCACCCCTCCACTTT. This chain joins TRBV18 and TRBJ1-6; D not resolved. V gave up 0 bases and J gave up 7 bases, with 10 bases separating them. The CDR3 covers 15 residues. The germline gives CDR1 KGHSH, CDR2 LQKENI.

The rearrangement uses TRBV5-1 and TRBJ2-5, with a possible D match to TRBD2 (5 bases). Trimming pared 3 bases from V and 7 bases from J, leaving 19 bases between. The germline V gene has CDR1 SGHRS and CDR2 YFSETQ. The CDR3 runs to 15 residues. CDR3 amino acids: CASSSTTVSGGTQYF. CDR3 nucleotides: TGCGCCAGCAGCTCCACGACTGTAAGCGGTGGGACCCAGTACTTC.

This clonotype was seen a few times. The chain employs TRBV6-5 and TRBJ2-7, with D possibly being TRBD2 (5 bases). V was shortened by 0 bases and J by 8 bases, with 14 bases between the two germline ends. The CDR3 covers 14 residues. Germline V gives CDR1 MNHEY, CDR2 SVGAGI. CDR3 in DNA: TGTGCCAGCAGTTACTCGGACGGTACTAGAAAGCAGTACTTC. Protein product: CASSYSDGTRKQYF.